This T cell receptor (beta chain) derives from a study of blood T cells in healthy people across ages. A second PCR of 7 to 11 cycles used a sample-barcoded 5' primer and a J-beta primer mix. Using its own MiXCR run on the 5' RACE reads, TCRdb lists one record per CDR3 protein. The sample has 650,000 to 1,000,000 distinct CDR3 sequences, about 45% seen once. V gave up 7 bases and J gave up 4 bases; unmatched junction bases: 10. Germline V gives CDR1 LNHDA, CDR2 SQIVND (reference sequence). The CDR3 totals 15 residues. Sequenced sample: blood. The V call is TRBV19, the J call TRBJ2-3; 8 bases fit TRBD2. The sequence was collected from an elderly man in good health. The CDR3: CASTGTAGGPDTQYF. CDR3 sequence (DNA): TGTGCCAGTACGGGTACGGCGGGAGGCCCAGATACGCAGTATTTT.